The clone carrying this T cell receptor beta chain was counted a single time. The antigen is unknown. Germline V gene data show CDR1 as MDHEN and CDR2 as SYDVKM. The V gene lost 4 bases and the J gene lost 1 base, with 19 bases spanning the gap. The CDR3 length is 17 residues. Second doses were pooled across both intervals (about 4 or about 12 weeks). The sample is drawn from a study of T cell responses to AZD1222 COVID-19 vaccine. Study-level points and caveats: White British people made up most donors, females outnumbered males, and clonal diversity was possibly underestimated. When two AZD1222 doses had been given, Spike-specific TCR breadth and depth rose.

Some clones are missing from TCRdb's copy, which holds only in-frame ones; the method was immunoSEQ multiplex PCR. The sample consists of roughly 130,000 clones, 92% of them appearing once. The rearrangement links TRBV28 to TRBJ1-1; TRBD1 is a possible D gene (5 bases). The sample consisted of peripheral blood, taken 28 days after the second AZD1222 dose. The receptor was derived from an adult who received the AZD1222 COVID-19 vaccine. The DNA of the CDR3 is TGTGCCAGCAGTTCGGAACAGGTTCTCAAGGGGAACACTGAAGCTTTCTTT. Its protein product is CASSSEQVLKGNTEAFF.